This TCR beta chain comes out of a study of T cells in Graves' hyperthyroidism and ophthalmopathy. Broader study findings: Blood held most thyroid clonotypes expanded above 0.001 frequency.

The CDR3 contains 14 residues. The V gene's germline CDR1 is DFQATT and CDR2 SNEGSKA (reference sequence). V gave up 6 bases and J gave up 1 base, with 15 bases separating them. This clonotype was recorded many times. Its antigen is unknown. There were TCR beta CDR3 regions amplified from RNA transcripts. Using the HTBI primer set, a first-round RT-PCR was run on the TCR CDR3. TCRdb reanalysed the multiplex PCR reads using MiXCR and keeps one entry per CDR3 protein. The sample holds roughly 110,000 distinct CDR3 sequences; around a sixth are singletons and the top ten take 40% to 50%. The chain carries TRBV20-1 and TRBJ2-5; the D gene is possibly TRBD2 (6 bases). The clonotype was recovered from a woman between 45 and 65 years old with Graves' hyperthyroidism. Sequenced: blood. The chain's CDR3 is CSASPQTSQETQYF. CDR3 DNA sequence: TGCAGTGCCTCTCCCCAGACTAGCCAAGAGACCCAGTACTTC.